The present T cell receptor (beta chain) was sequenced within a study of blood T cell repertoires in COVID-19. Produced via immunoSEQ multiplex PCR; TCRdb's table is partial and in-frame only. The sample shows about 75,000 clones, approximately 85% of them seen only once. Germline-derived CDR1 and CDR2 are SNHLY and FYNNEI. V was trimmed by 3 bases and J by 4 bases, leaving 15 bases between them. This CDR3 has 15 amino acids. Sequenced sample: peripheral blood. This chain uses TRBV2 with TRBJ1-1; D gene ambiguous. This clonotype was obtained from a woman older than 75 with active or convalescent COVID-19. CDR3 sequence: CASSDPRYTGTEAFF. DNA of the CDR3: TGTGCCAGCAGTGATCCTCGGTATACTGGCACTGAAGCTTTCTTT.